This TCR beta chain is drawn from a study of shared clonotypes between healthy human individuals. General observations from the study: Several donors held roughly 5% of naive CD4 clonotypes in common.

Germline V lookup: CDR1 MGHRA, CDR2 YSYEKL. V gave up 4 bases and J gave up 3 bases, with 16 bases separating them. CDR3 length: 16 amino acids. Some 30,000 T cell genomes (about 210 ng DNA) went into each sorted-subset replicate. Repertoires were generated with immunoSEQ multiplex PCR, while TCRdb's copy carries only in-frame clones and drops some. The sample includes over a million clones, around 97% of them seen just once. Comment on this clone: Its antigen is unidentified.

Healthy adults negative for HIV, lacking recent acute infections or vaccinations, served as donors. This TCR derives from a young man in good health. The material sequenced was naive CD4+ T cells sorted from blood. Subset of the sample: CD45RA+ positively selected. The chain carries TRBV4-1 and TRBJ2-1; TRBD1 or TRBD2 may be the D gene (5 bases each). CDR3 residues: CASSPVRGSHYNEQFF. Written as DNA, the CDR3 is TGCGCCAGCAGCCCAGTGAGGGGCAGCCACTACAATGAGCAGTTCTTC.